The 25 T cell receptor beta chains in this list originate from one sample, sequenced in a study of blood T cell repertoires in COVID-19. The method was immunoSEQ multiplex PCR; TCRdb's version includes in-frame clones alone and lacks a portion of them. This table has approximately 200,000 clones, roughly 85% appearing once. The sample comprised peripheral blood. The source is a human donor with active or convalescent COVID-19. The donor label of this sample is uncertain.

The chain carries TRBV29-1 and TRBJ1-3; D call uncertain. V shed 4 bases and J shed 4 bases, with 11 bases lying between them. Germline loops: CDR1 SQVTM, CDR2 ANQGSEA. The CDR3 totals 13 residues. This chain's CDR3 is CSVGSRGGNTIYF. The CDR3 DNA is TGCAGCGTTGGATCTAGAGGGGGAAACACCATATATTTT.

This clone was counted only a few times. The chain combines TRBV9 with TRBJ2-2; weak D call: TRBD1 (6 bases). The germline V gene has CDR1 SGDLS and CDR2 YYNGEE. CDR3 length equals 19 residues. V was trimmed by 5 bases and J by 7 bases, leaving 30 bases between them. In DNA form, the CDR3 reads TGTGCCAGCAGACAGGGTCCACGGACAAAGAGCGATGCGGACGGGGAGCTGTTTTTT. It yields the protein CASRQGPRTKSDADGELFF. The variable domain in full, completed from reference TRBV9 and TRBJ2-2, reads DSGVTQTPKHLITATGQRVTLRCSPRSGDLSVYWYQQSLDQGLQFLIQYYNGEERAKGNILERFSAQQFPDLHSELNLSSLELGDSALYFCASRQGPRTKSDADGELFFGEGSRLTVL.

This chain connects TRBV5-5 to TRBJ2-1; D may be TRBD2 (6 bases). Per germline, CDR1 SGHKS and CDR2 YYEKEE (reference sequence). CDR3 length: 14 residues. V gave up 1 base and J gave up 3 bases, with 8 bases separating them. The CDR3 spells CASSLMGLYNEQFF. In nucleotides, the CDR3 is TGTGCCAGCAGCTTGATGGGACTCTACAATGAGCAGTTCTTC.

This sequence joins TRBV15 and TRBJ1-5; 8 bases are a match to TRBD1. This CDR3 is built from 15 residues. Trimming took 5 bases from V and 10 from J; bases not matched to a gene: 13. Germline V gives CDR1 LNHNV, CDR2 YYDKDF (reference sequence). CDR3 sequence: CATSSRDRPRDPQHF. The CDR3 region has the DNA TGTGCCACCAGCTCCCGGGACAGGCCTAGGGATCCCCAGCATTTT.

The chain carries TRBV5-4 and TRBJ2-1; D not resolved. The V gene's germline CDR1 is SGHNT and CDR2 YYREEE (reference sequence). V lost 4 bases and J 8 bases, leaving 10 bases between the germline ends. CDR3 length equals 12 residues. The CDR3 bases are TGTGCCAGCAGCCGCGGCTGGGATGAGCAGTTCTTC. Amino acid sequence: CASSRGWDEQFF.

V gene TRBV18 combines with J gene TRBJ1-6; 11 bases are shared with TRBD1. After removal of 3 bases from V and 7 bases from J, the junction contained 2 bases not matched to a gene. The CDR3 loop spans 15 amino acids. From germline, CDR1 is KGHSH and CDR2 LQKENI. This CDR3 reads CASSPRTGGNSPLHF. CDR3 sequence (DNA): TGTGCCAGCTCACCCAGGACAGGGGGCAATTCACCCCTCCACTTT.

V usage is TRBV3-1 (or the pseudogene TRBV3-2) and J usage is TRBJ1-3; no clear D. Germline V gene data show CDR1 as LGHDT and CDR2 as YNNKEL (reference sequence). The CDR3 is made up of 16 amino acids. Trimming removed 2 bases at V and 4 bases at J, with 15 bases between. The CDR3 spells CASSQNSPGNGNTIYF. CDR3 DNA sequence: TGTGCCAGCAGCCAAAATTCCCCGGGGAACGGAAACACCATATATTTT.

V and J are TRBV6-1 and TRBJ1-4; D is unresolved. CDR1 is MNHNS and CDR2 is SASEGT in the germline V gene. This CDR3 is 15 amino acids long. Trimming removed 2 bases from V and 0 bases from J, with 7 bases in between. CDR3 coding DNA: TGTGCCAGCAGTGAAATGGGAGCAACTAATGAAAAACTGTTTTTT. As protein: CASSEMGATNEKLFF.

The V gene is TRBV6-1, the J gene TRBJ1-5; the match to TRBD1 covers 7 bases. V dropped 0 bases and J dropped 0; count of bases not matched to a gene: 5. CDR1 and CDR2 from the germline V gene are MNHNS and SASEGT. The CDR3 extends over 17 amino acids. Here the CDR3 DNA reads TGTGCCAGCAGTGAAGCCTTTACAGGGGATAGCAATCAGCCCCAGCATTTT. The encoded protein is CASSEAFTGDSNQPQHF.

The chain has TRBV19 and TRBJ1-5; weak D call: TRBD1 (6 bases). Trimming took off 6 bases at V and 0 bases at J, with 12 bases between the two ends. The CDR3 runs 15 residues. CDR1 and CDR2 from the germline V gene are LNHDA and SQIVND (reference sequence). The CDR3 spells CASRFGTNSNQPQHF. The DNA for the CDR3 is TGTGCCAGTAGATTTGGGACAAATAGCAATCAGCCCCAGCATTTT.

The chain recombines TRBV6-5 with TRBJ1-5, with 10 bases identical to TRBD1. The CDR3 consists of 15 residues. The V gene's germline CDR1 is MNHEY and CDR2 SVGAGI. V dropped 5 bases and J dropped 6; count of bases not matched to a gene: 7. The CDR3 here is CASSTGTGESQPQHF. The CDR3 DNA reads TGTGCCAGCAGTACCGGGACAGGGGAAAGTCAGCCCCAGCATTTT.

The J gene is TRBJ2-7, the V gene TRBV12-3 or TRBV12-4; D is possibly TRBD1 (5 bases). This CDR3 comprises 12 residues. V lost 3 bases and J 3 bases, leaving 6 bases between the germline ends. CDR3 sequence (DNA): TGTGCCAGCAGTTTTCAGGGCTACGAGCAGTACTTC. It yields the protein CASSFQGYEQYF.

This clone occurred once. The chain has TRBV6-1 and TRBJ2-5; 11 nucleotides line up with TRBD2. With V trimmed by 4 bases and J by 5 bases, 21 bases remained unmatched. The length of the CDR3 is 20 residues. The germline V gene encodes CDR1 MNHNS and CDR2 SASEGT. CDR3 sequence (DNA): TGTGCCAGCAGTGTCAGGAGTGGCAGGGCTAGCGGGGGGCTAGGGGAGACCCAGTACTTC. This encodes CASSVRSGRASGGLGETQYF.

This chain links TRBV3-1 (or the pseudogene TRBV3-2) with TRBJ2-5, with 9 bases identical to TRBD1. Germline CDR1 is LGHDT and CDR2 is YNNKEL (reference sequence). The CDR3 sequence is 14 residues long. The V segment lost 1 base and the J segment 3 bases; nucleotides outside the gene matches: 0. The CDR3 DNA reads TGTGCCAGCAGCCAAGGGGACAGGGAAGAGACCCAGTACTTC. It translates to CASSQGDREETQYF.

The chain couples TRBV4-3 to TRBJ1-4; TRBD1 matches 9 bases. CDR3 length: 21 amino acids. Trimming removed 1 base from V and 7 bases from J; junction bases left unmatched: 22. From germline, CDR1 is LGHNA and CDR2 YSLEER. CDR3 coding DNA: TGCGCCAGCAGCCAAGGGATTGCTGGGGACAGGGACTGGTCGCGTGGTGAAAAACTGTTTTTT. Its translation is CASSQGIAGDRDWSRGEKLFF.

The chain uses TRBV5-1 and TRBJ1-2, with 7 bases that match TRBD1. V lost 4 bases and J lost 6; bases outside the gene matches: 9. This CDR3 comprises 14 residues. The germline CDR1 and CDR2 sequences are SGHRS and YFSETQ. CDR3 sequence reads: CASSEGQPPDGYTF. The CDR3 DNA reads TGCGCCAGCAGCGAGGGACAGCCACCTGATGGCTACACCTTC.

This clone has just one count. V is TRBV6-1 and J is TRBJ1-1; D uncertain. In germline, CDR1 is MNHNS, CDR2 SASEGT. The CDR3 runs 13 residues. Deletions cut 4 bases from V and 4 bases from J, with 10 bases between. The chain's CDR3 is CASSAPRGTEAFF. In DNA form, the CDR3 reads TGTGCCAGCAGTGCCCCGCGGGGCACTGAAGCTTTCTTT.

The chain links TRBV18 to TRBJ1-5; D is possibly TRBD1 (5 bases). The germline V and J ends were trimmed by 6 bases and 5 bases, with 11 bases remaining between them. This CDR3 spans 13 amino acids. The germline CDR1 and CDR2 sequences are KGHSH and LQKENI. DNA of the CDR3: TGTGCCAGCTCGCCCGACAGTCATCAGCCCCAGCATTTT. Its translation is CASSPDSHQPQHF.

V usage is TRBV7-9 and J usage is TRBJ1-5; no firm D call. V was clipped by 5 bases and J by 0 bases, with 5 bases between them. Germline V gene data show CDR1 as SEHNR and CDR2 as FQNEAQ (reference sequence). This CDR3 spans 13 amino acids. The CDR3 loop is CASSPNSNQPQHF. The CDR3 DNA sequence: TGTGCCAGCAGCCCTAATAGCAATCAGCCCCAGCATTTT. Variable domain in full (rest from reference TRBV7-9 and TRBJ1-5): DTGVSQNPRHKITKRGQNVTFRCDPISEHNRLYWYRQTLGQGPEFLTYFQNEAQLEKSRLLSDRFSAERPKGSFSTLEIQRTEQGDSAMYLCASSPNSNQPQHFGDGTRLSIL.

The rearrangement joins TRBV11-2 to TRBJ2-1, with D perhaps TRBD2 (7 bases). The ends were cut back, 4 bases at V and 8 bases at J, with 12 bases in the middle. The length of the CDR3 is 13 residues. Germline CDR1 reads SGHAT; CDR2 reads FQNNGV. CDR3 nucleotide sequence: TGTGCCAGCAGCTACGAGGGGGGGTATGAGCAGTTCTTC. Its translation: CASSYEGGYEQFF.

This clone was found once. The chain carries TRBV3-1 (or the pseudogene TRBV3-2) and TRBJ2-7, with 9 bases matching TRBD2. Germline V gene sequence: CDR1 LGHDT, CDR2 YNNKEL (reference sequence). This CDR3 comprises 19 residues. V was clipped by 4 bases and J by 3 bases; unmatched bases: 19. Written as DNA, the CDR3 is TGTGCCAGCAGCCCCAACCCCCCCACACTAGCGGGCAGAGACTACGAGCAGTACTTC. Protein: CASSPNPPTLAGRDYEQYF.

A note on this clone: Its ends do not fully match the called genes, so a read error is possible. In DNA, the CDR3 is TGTGCCAGCTTACCATTGACAGGGGGGGGCACTGAAGCTTTCTTT. It encodes CASLPLTGGGTEAFF. This sequence joins TRBV18 and TRBJ1-1; 9 bases align to TRBD1. This CDR3 has 15 residues. In germline, CDR1 is KGHSH, CDR2 LQKENI. The full variable domain, rest sourced from reference TRBV18 and TRBJ1-1, is NAGVMQNPRHLVRRRGQEARLRCSPMKGHSHVYWYRQLPEEGLKFMVYLQKENIIDESGMPKERFSAEFPKEGPSILRIQQVVRGDSAAYFCASLPLTGGGTEAFFGQGTRLTVV.

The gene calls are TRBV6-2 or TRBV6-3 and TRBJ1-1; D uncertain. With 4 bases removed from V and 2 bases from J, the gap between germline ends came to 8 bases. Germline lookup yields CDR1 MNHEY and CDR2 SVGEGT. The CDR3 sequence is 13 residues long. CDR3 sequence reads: CASSWAYNTEAFF. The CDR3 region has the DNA TGTGCCAGCAGTTGGGCGTATAACACTGAAGCTTTCTTT.

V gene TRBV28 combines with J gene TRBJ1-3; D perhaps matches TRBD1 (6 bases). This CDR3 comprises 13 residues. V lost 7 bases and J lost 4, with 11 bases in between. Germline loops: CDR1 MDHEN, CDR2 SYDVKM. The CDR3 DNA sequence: TGTGCCAGCATGACAGGCGTCGGAAACACCATATATTTT. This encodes CASMTGVGNTIYF.

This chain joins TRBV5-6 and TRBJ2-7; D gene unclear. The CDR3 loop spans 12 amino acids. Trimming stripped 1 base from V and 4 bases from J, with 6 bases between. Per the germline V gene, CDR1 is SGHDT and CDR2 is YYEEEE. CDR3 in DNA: TGTGCCAGCAGCTTGCAGTATTACGAGCAGTACTTC. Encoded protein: CASSLQYYEQYF.